This T cell receptor (beta chain) was sequenced during a study of response to subunit inactivated influenza vaccine. Study-level results: The authors proposed limited new T cell recruitment per seasonal influenza vaccination.

This clonotype was seen only a few times. Its antigen is not known. Each CDR3 protein gets one entry after TCRdb re-called the RT-PCR reads with MiXCR. This table has about 310,000 distinct CDR3 sequences, roughly 22% appearing once. This CDR3 has 14 amino acids. V lost 2 bases to trimming and J lost 1 base, with 8 bases between them. Germline V gene lookup returns CDR1 ENHRY and CDR2 SYGVKD. The rearrangement uses TRBV10-3 and TRBJ1-1; D is unresolved. The receptor comes from a man between 45 and 75 years old who received an inactivated influenza vaccine. The starting material was PBMCs from blood, obtained roughly 20 months after vaccination. The chain's CDR3 is CAISEETSNTEAFF. The CDR3 bases are TGTGCCATCAGTGAGGAGACATCGAACACTGAAGCTTTCTTT.